These T cell receptor beta chains were read from a single sample in a study of T cell repertoires in cytomegalovirus infection. TCRdb re-derived calls from the reads in MiXCR, one entry per CDR3 protein. The sample has 200,000 or so distinct CDR3 sequences, about 28% seen once. The sequencing sample was made of PBMCs. The receptors were gathered from a human donor in good health (CMV status not recorded). Some clones in this sample may be carry-over from other donors' samples. The CDR3 runs from the conserved cysteine through the conserved F or W. D genes are given only for firm matches. Size values are once, few and many counts, or a class for expanded clones, and some rows have none.

-	TRBV12-3/TRBV12-4	TRBJ2-2	-	TGTGCCAGCAGCCTCCGGCCGAAGAACACCGGGGAGCTGTTTTTT	CASSLRPKNTGELFF
many	TRBV14	TRBJ1-6	-	TGTGCCAGCAGCCAAGTAAGAAATTCACCCCTCCACTTT	CASSQVRNSPLHF
-	TRBV7-2	TRBJ2-5	TRBD2	TGTGCCATCAGCTTGCGACTAGCGGGGAAAGAGACCCAGTACTTC	CAISLRLAGKETQYF
once	TRBV19	TRBJ2-4	-	TGTGCCAGTAGTATTCCCGGGACCGTAGCCAAAAACATTCAGTACTTC	CASSIPGTVAKNIQYF
many	TRBV11-2	TRBJ1-2	-	TGTGCCAGCAGTTCCCCCAGGGGTCGGTATGGCTACACCTTC	CASSSPRGRYGYTF
few	TRBV7-3	TRBJ2-1	TRBD2	TGTGCCAGCAGCCAGGCGGGACTAGACAATGAGCAGTTCTTC	CASSQAGLDNEQFF
-	TRBV7-6	TRBJ2-7	-	TGTGCCAGCAGCCATGTCAGCCCGGGACGGTTAACCTACGAGCAGTACTTC	CASSHVSPGRLTYEQYF
few	TRBV6-5	TRBJ2-6	-	TGTGCCAGCAGTAGATATCGGGGGATGCCGCGTCGGACCTCTGGGGCCAACGTCCTGACTTTC	CASSRYRGMPRRTSGANVLTF
-	TRBV20-1	TRBJ2-1	-	TGCAGTGCCACCCCCGGGGGTAGCCGCTTCTACAATGAGCAGTTCTTC	CSATPGGSRFYNEQFF
-	TRBV7-9	TRBJ1-2	-	TGTGCCAGCAGCTTCGACTTGGATGGCTACACCTTC	CASSFDLDGYTF
-	TRBV20-1	TRBJ1-6	TRBD1	TGCAGTGCTAGAGTAGGACAGGGGGCACATTCACCCCTCCACTTT	CSARVGQGAHSPLHF
-	TRBV29-1	TRBJ1-1	TRBD1	TGCAGCGTTGAGGTAACAGGGGGCGGCACTGAAGCTTTCTTT	CSVEVTGGGTEAFF
-	TRBV18	TRBJ1-1	TRBD1	TGTGCCAGCTCACCGGGACAGGGGAATGAAGCTTTCTTT	CASSPGQGNEAFF
once	TRBV6-2/TRBV6-3	TRBJ2-7	TRBD2	TGTGCCAGCAGTTGGACTAGCGGCTCCTCCTACGAGCAGTACTTC	CASSWTSGSSYEQYF
many	TRBV28	TRBJ1-4	-	TGTGCCAGCAGTTCCGTCTTCGAAGGAGTGGATGAAAAACTGTTTTTT	CASSSVFEGVDEKLFF
few	TRBV7-6	TRBJ1-5	-	TGTGCCAGCAGCTTGTACTCCTCGGGCAGCAATCAGCCCCAGCATTTT	CASSLYSSGSNQPQHF
once	TRBV29-1	TRBJ1-1	-	TGCAGCGTTGAGGTAGACATGAACACTGAAGCTTTCTTT	CSVEVDMNTEAFF
-	TRBV29-1	TRBJ1-1	-	TGCAGCGTTGCCAATCCAGGGGCCACTGAAGCTTTCTTT	CSVANPGATEAFF
-	TRBV20-1	TRBJ2-2	TRBD2	TGCAGTGCCCGCCGGTTAGCGGGGAACACCGGGGAGCTGTTTTTT	CSARRLAGNTGELFF
-	TRBV5-6	TRBJ2-7	-	TGTGCCAGCAGATTAATCCAGGGATACGAGCAGTACTTC	CASRLIQGYEQYF
few	TRBV5-1	TRBJ1-2	TRBD1	TGCGCCAGCAGTGATGGGACAGGGGTATTTGGTGGCTACACCTTC	CASSDGTGVFGGYTF
-	TRBV9	TRBJ2-7	-	TGTGCCAGCAGCTCCTCGGCAGGGGCCTCGGACGAGCAGTACTTC	CASSSSAGASDEQYF
-	TRBV7-3	TRBJ2-3	TRBD2	TGTGCCAGCAGCTTGGCTAGCGGGGGGGCAACAGATACGCAGTATTTT	CASSLASGGATDTQYF
-	TRBV4-3	TRBJ2-7	TRBD2	TGCGCCAGCAGCCAAGCGGGCGGGAGCTCCTACGAGCAGTACTTC	CASSQAGGSSYEQYF
few	TRBV12-5	TRBJ2-2	-	TGTGCTAGCCTTCCGGGTTTCGCGAACACCGGGGAGCTGTTTTTT	CASLPGFANTGELFF
-	TRBV6-6	TRBJ2-6	TRBD1	TGTGCCAGCAGTGACACAGGGGGCGCAGGTTACTCTGGGGCCAACGTCCTGACTTTC	CASSDTGGAGYSGANVLTF
few	TRBV5-4	TRBJ1-2	-	TGTGCCAGCAGCTCGACAGTTAACTATGGCTACACCTTC	CASSSTVNYGYTF
-	TRBV4-1	TRBJ1-2	-	TGCGCCAGCAGCCAAGTCCGGAACCAGTACTATGGCTACACCTTC	CASSQVRNQYYGYTF
few	TRBV6-5	TRBJ2-3	TRBD1	TGTGCCAGCAGTTACTTTCGGGACAGGGGAGATACGCAGTATTTT	CASSYFRDRGDTQYF
many	TRBV7-8	TRBJ2-5	-	TGTGCCAGCTCAGCCCGAGAGATCTTACAAGAGACCCAGTACTTC	CASSAREILQETQYF
few	TRBV20-1	TRBJ2-7	TRBD1	TGCTCAGCGCGGGACAGGGGCCTTGGGGAGCAGTACTTC	CSARDRGLGEQYF
-	TRBV12-3/TRBV12-4	TRBJ1-1	TRBD1	TGTGCCAGCAGTGCCGAACCGACAGGGGACACTGAAGCTTTCTTT	CASSAEPTGDTEAFF
few	TRBV19	TRBJ1-5	TRBD1	TGTGCCAGTAGTAGCCGGACAGGGGGCAATCAGCCCCAGCATTTT	CASSSRTGGNQPQHF
few	TRBV7-6	TRBJ2-1	-	TGTGCCAGCAGTTCCGAGGATGAGCAGTTCTTC	CASSSEDEQFF
-	TRBV7-9	TRBJ2-1	-	TGTGCCAGCAGCCCCGGGTTCTCGTTCGGGCGCAATGAGCAGTTCTTC	CASSPGFSFGRNEQFF
-	TRBV7-8	TRBJ2-7	-	TGTGCCAGCAGCTTAGCGGGACCGCTGATCTACGAGCAGTACTTC	CASSLAGPLIYEQYF
few	TRBV12-3/TRBV12-4	TRBJ2-7	TRBD1	TGTGCCAGCAGCCGGACAGGGGATCTCCACGAGCAGTACTTC	CASSRTGDLHEQYF
-	TRBV7-8	TRBJ2-2	TRBD1	TGTGCCAGCAGCCGCTTATCCGGGACAGGGGGGTACACCGGGGAGCTGTTTTTT	CASSRLSGTGGYTGELFF
-	TRBV5-6	TRBJ1-6	-	TGTGCCAGCAGCTCGAGCGGGACAAACTCACCCCTCCACTTT	CASSSSGTNSPLHF
few	TRBV7-8	TRBJ2-3	TRBD2	TGTGCCAGCGGGACTAGCGGGAATGCAGATACGCAGTATTTT	CASGTSGNADTQYF
-	TRBV18	TRBJ2-7	-	TGTGCCAGCTCACCACCGTCTCAGGCCTACGAGCAGTACTTC	CASSPPSQAYEQYF
few	TRBV12-3/TRBV12-4	TRBJ1-1	-	TGTGCCAGCGGGTCCGCCCTAAGGGTGAACACTGAAGCTTTCTTT	CASGSALRVNTEAFF
few	TRBV7-3	TRBJ1-5	-	TGTGCCAGCAGCGGCCAGGTTGGGCAGCCCCAGCATTTT	CASSGQVGQPQHF
many	TRBV7-2	TRBJ2-1	-	TGTGCCAGCAGCTTAGTCAGGGTGTACAATGAGCAGTTCTTC	CASSLVRVYNEQFF
once	TRBV6-6	TRBJ2-2	TRBD2	TGTGCCAGCAGTAAGACTAGCGGGGGTAACACCGGGGAGCTGTTTTTT	CASSKTSGGNTGELFF
-	TRBV7-2	TRBJ2-1	TRBD2	TGTGCCAGCAGCCTCGGGACTAGCGGCGGTGAGCAGTTCTTC	CASSLGTSGGEQFF
-	TRBV7-9	TRBJ2-1	-	TGTGCCAGCAGCCCCCTGGAGCTGAACTCCTACAATGAGCAGTTCTTC	CASSPLELNSYNEQFF
-	TRBV6-6	TRBJ1-6	TRBD1	TGTGCCCTCAGTTACCGGGACAGGGGTTATAATTCACCCCTCCACTTT	CALSYRDRGYNSPLHF
-	TRBV7-2	TRBJ1-4	-	TGTGCCAGCCCCTCACCGGGGGTTGAAAAACTGTTTTTT	CASPSPGVEKLFF
once	TRBV11-3	TRBJ2-7	-	TGTGCCAGCAGCTCTTCGAGGTCCTACGAGCAGTACTTC	CASSSSRSYEQYF
-	TRBV6-2/TRBV6-3	TRBJ1-1	TRBD1	TGTGCCGCCTTACCGGGACAGGGGGGAATGAACACTGAAGCTTTCTTT	CAALPGQGGMNTEAFF
few	TRBV5-4	TRBJ2-5	-	TGTGCCAGCAGCTTGGTGGGAGATCGGGAGACCCAGTACTTC	CASSLVGDRETQYF
-	TRBV7-2	TRBJ2-7	TRBD2	TGTGCCAGCAGCCTTGGACTAGCGGGGGGGAAAGAGCAGTACTTC	CASSLGLAGGKEQYF
few	TRBV4-2	TRBJ1-1	-	TGTGCCAGCGTTGGGGGCACAAGGGAAAAGTCCACCAAGGGGGGGTCGCGGAACACTGAAGCTTTCTTT	CASVGGTREKSTKGGSRNTEAFF